Following are 3 T cell receptor beta chains from one sample sequenced in a study of T cells expressing NK-cell markers. TCRdb reworked the 5' RACE reads into one entry per CDR3 protein, no DNA. The sample holds approximately 22,000 distinct CDR3 sequences. The sequenced sample consisted of blood T cells: a sorted CD56 or NKG2C T cell subset, CD4+ or CD8+ T cells, or bulk PBMC T cells (not recorded which). The receptors come from a man aged 18-69 years in good health.

The chain couples TRBV4-2 to TRBJ1-1; the D gene TCRdb calls, TRBD1, cannot be checked with no DNA. The CDR3 is made up of 14 amino acids. Looked up from germline, CDR1 is LGHNA and CDR2 is YNFKEQ. Here the CDR3 reads CASSQPRGDTEAFF.

The chain recombines TRBV29-1 with TRBJ2-3; TCRdb's D call of TRBD1 is untestable without DNA. The CDR3 sequence is 15 residues long. CDR1 is SQVTM and CDR2 is ANQGSEA in the germline V gene. The CDR3 loop reads CSVGVTGGGTDTQYF.

The CDR3 sequence is CASSERRGRTYEQYF. This chain joins TRBV2 and TRBJ2-7. The CDR3 is 15 residues long. The germline V gene has CDR1 SNHLY and CDR2 FYNNEI.